A selection of T cell receptor beta chains follows, all from one sample in a study of CD4 T cells in relation to SARS-CoV-2 and coronaviruses. Profiled with immunoSEQ multiplex PCR; TCRdb holds only in-frame clones, not every one. The sample shows 10,000 to 15,000 clones, approximately 78% of them seen only once. These receptors' antigens are unknown. Sequenced input: CD4+ T cells from PBMCs, cultured in vitro. The receptors derive from a human donor in good health. The CDR3 runs from the conserved cysteine through the conserved F or W. Fields, in order: CDR3 protein, CDR3 DNA, J gene, V gene, clone size, D gene. A D gene is named only where the DNA matches it firmly. Clone size is given for some rows only: seen once, a few or many times, or a class if the clone is expanded.

CDR3aa: CASSLVGLESNEQFF; CDR3nt: TGTGCCAGCAGCTTAGTTGGGTTGGAGAGCAATGAGCAGTTCTTC; j_gene: TRBJ2-1; v_gene: TRBV7-9; abundance: NA; d_gene: NA
CDR3aa: CASSFWGANTGELFF; CDR3nt: TGTGCCAGCAGCTTCTGGGGGGCGAACACCGGGGAGCTGTTTTTT; j_gene: TRBJ2-2; v_gene: TRBV5-6; abundance: NA; d_gene: NA
CDR3aa: CASGLGDDQPQHF; CDR3nt: TGTGCTAGTGGTTTGGGGGACGATCAGCCCCAGCATTTT; j_gene: TRBJ1-5; v_gene: TRBV12-5; abundance: NA; d_gene: NA
CDR3aa: CASSVVLAGVGEQFF; CDR3nt: TGTGCCAGCAGCGTAGTTTTAGCGGGAGTGGGTGAGCAGTTCTTC; j_gene: TRBJ2-1; v_gene: TRBV9; abundance: once; d_gene: TRBD2
CDR3aa: CAWSPAGNEQFF; CDR3nt: TGTGCCTGGAGTCCCGCGGGGAATGAGCAGTTCTTC; j_gene: TRBJ2-1; v_gene: TRBV30; abundance: NA; d_gene: NA
CDR3aa: CASSQVGYTGELFF; CDR3nt: TGCGCCAGCAGCCAAGTTGGGTACACCGGGGAGCTGTTTTTT; j_gene: TRBJ2-2; v_gene: TRBV4-3; abundance: NA; d_gene: NA
CDR3aa: CASRGTSGFSGSYEQYF; CDR3nt: TGTGCCAGCAGAGGGACTAGCGGATTCTCTGGCTCCTACGAGCAGTACTTC; j_gene: TRBJ2-7; v_gene: TRBV2; abundance: NA; d_gene: TRBD2
CDR3aa: CASRPGTGGYNEQYF; CDR3nt: TGTGCCAGCAGGCCCGGGACAGGGGGCTATAACGAGCAGTACTTC; j_gene: TRBJ2-7; v_gene: TRBV2; abundance: NA; d_gene: TRBD1
CDR3aa: CASSTTSSGPSTDTQYF; CDR3nt: TGTGCCAGCAGCACAACATCTAGCGGCCCTAGCACAGATACGCAGTATTTT; j_gene: TRBJ2-3; v_gene: TRBV7-2; abundance: NA; d_gene: TRBD2
CDR3aa: CASRAGAENEQFF; CDR3nt: TGTGCCAGCAGGGCAGGGGCTGAAAATGAGCAGTTCTTC; j_gene: TRBJ2-1; v_gene: TRBV6-5; abundance: NA; d_gene: NA
CDR3aa: CASSDRVYQETQYF; CDR3nt: TGCGCCAGCAGCGACAGGGTGTATCAAGAGACCCAGTACTTC; j_gene: TRBJ2-5; v_gene: TRBV5-1; abundance: NA; d_gene: TRBD1
CDR3aa: CASSPTGTSFYNEQFF; CDR3nt: TGTGCCAGCAGCCCAACCGGGACTTCGTTTTACAATGAGCAGTTCTTC; j_gene: TRBJ2-1; v_gene: TRBV27; abundance: NA; d_gene: NA
CDR3aa: CASSPRLAAETQYF; CDR3nt: TGTGCCAGCAGCCCTCGACTAGCCGCAGAGACCCAGTACTTC; j_gene: TRBJ2-5; v_gene: TRBV7-2; abundance: NA; d_gene: TRBD2
CDR3aa: CASSQAYGTGGVTGELFF; CDR3nt: TGTGCCAGCAGCCAAGCTTACGGGACAGGGGGTGTCACCGGGGAGCTGTTTTTT; j_gene: TRBJ2-2; v_gene: TRBV3-1/TRBV3-2; abundance: NA; d_gene: TRBD1
CDR3aa: CASSSGRPQETQYF; CDR3nt: TGTGCCAGCAGCTCAGGACGACCACAAGAGACCCAGTACTTC; j_gene: TRBJ2-5; v_gene: TRBV7-9; abundance: once; d_gene: NA
CDR3aa: CASSYRSSYEQYF; CDR3nt: TGTGCCAGCAGCTACCGTAGCTCCTACGAGCAGTACTTC; j_gene: TRBJ2-7; v_gene: TRBV7-8; abundance: NA; d_gene: NA
CDR3aa: CAGSSRVAGAGELFF; CDR3nt: TGTGCCGGCAGTTCTCGGGTAGCGGGAGCCGGGGAGCTGTTTTTT; j_gene: TRBJ2-2; v_gene: TRBV27; abundance: NA; d_gene: TRBD2
CDR3aa: CASSPSDRGQETQYF; CDR3nt: TGTGCCAGCAGCCCGTCGGACAGGGGACAAGAGACCCAGTACTTC; j_gene: TRBJ2-5; v_gene: TRBV5-6; abundance: NA; d_gene: TRBD1
CDR3aa: CASRGTGQETQYF; CDR3nt: TGCGCCAGCAGGGGGACAGGCCAAGAGACCCAGTACTTC; j_gene: TRBJ2-5; v_gene: TRBV23-1; abundance: few; d_gene: TRBD1
CDR3aa: CASSNYRVQGYTF; CDR3nt: TGTGCCAGCAGCAACTACAGGGTCCAAGGCTACACCTTC; j_gene: TRBJ1-2; v_gene: TRBV5-6; abundance: NA; d_gene: NA
CDR3aa: CASSPLPGRIYEQYF; CDR3nt: TGCGCCAGCAGCCCACTACCGGGACGGATCTACGAGCAGTACTTC; j_gene: TRBJ2-7; v_gene: TRBV4-1; abundance: NA; d_gene: NA
CDR3aa: CASSQSRDRPNEKLFF; CDR3nt: TGCGCCAGCAGTCAATCGAGGGACAGGCCTAATGAAAAACTGTTTTTT; j_gene: TRBJ1-4; v_gene: TRBV23-1; abundance: NA; d_gene: TRBD1
CDR3aa: CASSRDQPPSTDTQYF; CDR3nt: TGTGCCAGCTCACGGGACCAACCTCCTAGCACAGATACGCAGTATTTT; j_gene: TRBJ2-3; v_gene: TRBV18; abundance: NA; d_gene: NA
CDR3aa: CASSPGQTYEQYF; CDR3nt: TGTGCCAGTAGCCCGGGACAGACATACGAGCAGTACTTC; j_gene: TRBJ2-7; v_gene: TRBV19; abundance: few; d_gene: TRBD1
CDR3aa: CASSPLAGEGTGELFF; CDR3nt: TGTGCCAGCAGCCCGCTGGCAGGGGAGGGAACCGGGGAGCTGTTTTTT; j_gene: TRBJ2-2; v_gene: TRBV9; abundance: NA; d_gene: NA
CDR3aa: CASTERRGRWYGYTF; CDR3nt: TGTGCCAGCACCGAGAGAAGGGGGCGGTGGTATGGCTACACCTTC; j_gene: TRBJ1-2; v_gene: TRBV28; abundance: NA; d_gene: TRBD1
CDR3aa: CASSSQGAPGANVLTF; CDR3nt: TGTGCCAGCAGTTCCCAGGGGGCGCCTGGGGCCAACGTCCTGACTTTC; j_gene: TRBJ2-6; v_gene: TRBV6-2/TRBV6-3; abundance: NA; d_gene: TRBD1
CDR3aa: CASSLNQGEKLFF; CDR3nt: TGTGCCAGCTCACTCAACCAAGGTGAAAAACTGTTTTTT; j_gene: TRBJ1-4; v_gene: TRBV18; abundance: NA; d_gene: NA
CDR3aa: CASSSGTRRVYEQFF; CDR3nt: TGTGCCAGCAGCTCGGGGACTAGGAGGGTATATGAGCAGTTCTTC; j_gene: TRBJ2-1; v_gene: TRBV5-4; abundance: NA; d_gene: TRBD2
CDR3aa: CASSKTSGTTYEQYF; CDR3nt: TGTGCCAGCAGTAAGACTAGCGGGACTACCTACGAGCAGTACTTC; j_gene: TRBJ2-7; v_gene: TRBV7-2; abundance: NA; d_gene: TRBD2
CDR3aa: CASSKGVPPDQPQHF; CDR3nt: TGTGCCAGCAGCAAAGGGGTTCCACCGGATCAGCCCCAGCATTTT; j_gene: TRBJ1-5; v_gene: TRBV21-1; abundance: NA; d_gene: NA